The clone carrying this T cell receptor beta chain was detected only a few times. Deletions cut 0 bases from V and 4 bases from J, with 7 bases between. The CDR3 runs to 14 residues. CDR1 and CDR2 from the germline V gene are WSHSY and SAAADI. This entry belongs to a study of blood T cell repertoires in COVID-19. Study background: T cells, B-cell-depleted T cells, or PBMCs supplied cDNA or gDNA.

As originally analysed: How many nucleated cells were present was estimated from reference gene primer amplification. The data were produced by immunoSEQ multiplex PCR, yet TCRdb's version contains in-frame clones alone and is incomplete. Clonal size and the V and J genes are those of that table, whereas D and trimming came from the DNA. The sample carries more than 200,000 clones, roughly 83% recorded once. The V gene is TRBV10-2, the J gene TRBJ1-5; D is uncertain. Specimen: peripheral blood. This TCR was recovered from a woman between 65 and 79 years old with active or convalescent COVID-19. This chain's CDR3 is CASSESGRNQPQHF. Written as DNA, the CDR3 is TGCGCCAGCAGTGAGTCGGGCAGAAATCAGCCCCAGCATTTT.